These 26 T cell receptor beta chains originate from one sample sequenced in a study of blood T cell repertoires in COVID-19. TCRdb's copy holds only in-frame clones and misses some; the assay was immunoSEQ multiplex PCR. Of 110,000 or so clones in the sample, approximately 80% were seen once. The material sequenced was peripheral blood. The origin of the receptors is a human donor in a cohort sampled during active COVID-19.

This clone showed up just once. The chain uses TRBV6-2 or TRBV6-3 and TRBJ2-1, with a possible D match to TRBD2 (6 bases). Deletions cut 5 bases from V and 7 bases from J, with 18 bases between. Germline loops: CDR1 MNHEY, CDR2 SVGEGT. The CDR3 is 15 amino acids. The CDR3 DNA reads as TGTGCCAGCAGTAGAAGTGGAGGGCCTATTAATGAGCAGTTCTTC. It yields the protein CASSRSGGPINEQFF.

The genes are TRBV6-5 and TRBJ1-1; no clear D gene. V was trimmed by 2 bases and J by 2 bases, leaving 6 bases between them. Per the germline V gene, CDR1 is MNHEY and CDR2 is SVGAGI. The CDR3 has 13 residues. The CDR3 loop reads CASSYEGNTEAFF. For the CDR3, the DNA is TGTGCCAGCAGTTACGAGGGAAACACTGAAGCTTTCTTT.

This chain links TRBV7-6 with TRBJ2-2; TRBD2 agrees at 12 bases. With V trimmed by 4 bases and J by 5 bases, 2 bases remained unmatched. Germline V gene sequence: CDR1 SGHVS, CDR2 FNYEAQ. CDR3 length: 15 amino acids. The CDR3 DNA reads TGTGCCAGCAGCTCTACTAGCGGGGGGACCGGGGAGCTGTTTTTT. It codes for CASSSTSGGTGELFF.

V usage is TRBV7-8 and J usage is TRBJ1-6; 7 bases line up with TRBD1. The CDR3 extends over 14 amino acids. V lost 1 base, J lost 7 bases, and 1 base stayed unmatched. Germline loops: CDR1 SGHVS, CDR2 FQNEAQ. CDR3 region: CASSLEGANSPLHF. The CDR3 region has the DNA TGTGCCAGCAGCTTAGAGGGGGCGAATTCACCCCTCCACTTT.

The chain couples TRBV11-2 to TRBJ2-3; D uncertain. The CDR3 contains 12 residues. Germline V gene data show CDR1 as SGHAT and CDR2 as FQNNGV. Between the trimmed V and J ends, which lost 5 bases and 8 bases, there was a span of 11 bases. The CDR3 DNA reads TGTGCCAGCAGCCCCACGCAGGTTACGCAGTATTTT. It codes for CASSPTQVTQYF.

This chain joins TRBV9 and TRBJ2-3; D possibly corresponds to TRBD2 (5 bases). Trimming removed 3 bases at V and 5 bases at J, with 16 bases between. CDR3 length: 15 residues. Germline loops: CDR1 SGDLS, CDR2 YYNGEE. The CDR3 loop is CASSAQTTTLDTQYF. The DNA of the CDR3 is TGTGCCAGCAGCGCCCAAACGACTACCTTAGATACGCAGTATTTT.

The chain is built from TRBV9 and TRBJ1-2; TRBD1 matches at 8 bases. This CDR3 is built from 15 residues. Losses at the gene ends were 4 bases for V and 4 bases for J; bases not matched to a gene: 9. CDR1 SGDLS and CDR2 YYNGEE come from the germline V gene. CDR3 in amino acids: CASSPRQGRAYGYTF. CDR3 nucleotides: TGTGCCAGCAGCCCCCGACAGGGGAGGGCCTATGGCTACACCTTC.

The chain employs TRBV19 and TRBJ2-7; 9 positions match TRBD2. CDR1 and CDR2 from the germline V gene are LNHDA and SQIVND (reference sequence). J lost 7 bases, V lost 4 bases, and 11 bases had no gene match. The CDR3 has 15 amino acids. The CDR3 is CASSTYLAGIYEQYF. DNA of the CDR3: TGTGCCAGTAGTACGTACCTAGCGGGAATTTATGAGCAGTACTTC.

In DNA, the CDR3 is TGTGCCAGCACAGCCACAGGGGACTCTGGAAACACCATATATTTT. It is translated as CASTATGDSGNTIYF. The V and J genes are TRBV28 and TRBJ1-3; 7 positions match TRBD1. The CDR3 spans 15 residues. CDR1 is MDHEN and CDR2 is SYDVKM in the germline V gene. V lost 7 bases and J lost 0; bases outside the gene matches: 6.

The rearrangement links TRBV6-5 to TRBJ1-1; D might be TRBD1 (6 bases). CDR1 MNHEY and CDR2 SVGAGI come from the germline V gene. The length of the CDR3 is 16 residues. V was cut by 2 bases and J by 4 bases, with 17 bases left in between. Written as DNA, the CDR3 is TGTGCCAGCAGTTACCTCACGCAGGGGCGAGTCACTGAAGCTTTCTTT. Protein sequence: CASSYLTQGRVTEAFF.

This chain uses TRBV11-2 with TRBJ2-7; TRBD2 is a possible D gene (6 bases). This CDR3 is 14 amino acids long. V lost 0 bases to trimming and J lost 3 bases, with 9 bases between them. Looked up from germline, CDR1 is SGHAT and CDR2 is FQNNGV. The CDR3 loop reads CASSLESGGYEQYF. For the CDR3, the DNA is TGTGCCAGCAGCTTAGAGTCCGGGGGCTACGAGCAGTACTTC.

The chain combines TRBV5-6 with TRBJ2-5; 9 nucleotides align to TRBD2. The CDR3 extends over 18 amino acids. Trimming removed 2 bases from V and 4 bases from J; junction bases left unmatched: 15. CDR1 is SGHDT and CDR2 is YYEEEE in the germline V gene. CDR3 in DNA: TGTGCCAGCAGCTTTATCTTGTTTGGCGGGGGGGCCCGAGAGACCCAGTACTTC. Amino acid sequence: CASSFILFGGGARETQYF.

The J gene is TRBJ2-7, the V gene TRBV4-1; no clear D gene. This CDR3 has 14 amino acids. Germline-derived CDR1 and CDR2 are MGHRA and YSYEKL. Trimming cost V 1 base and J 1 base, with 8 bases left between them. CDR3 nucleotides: TGCGCCAGCAGCCAAGGGCAGATTTCCTACGAGCAGTACTTC. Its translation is CASSQGQISYEQYF.

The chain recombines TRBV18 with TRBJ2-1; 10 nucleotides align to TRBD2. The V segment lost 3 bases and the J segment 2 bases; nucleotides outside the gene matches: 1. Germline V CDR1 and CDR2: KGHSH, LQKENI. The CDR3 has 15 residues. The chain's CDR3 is CASSPGLAAYNEQFF. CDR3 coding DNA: TGTGCCAGCTCACCCGGACTAGCGGCCTACAATGAGCAGTTCTTC.

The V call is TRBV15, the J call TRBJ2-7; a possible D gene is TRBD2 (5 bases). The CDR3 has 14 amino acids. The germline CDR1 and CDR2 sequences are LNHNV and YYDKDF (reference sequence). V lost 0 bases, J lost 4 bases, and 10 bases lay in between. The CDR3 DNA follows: TGTGCCACCAGCAGAGATCGAGAGGGTTACGAGCAGTACTTC. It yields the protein CATSRDREGYEQYF. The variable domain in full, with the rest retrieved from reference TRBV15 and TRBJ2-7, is DAMVIQNPRYQVTQFGKPVTLSCSQTLNHNVMYWYQQKSSQAPKLLFHYYDKDFNNEADTPDNFQSRRPNTSFCFLDIRSPGLGDTAMYLCATSRDREGYEQYFGPGTRLTVT.

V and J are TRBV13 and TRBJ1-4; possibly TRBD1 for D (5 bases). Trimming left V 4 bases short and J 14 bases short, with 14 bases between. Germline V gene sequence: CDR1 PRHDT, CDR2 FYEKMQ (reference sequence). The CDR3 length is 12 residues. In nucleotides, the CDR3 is TGTGCCAGCAGCTCCCCGGGGGAGCGGCTGTTTTTT. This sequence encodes CASSSPGERLFF.

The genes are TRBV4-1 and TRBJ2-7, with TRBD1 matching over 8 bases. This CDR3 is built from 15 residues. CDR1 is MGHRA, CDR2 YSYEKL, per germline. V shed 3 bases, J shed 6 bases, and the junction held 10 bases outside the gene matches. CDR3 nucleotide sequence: TGCGCCAGCAGCCACTCCGACAGGGGCGCCCCCGAGCAGTACTTC. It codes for CASSHSDRGAPEQYF.

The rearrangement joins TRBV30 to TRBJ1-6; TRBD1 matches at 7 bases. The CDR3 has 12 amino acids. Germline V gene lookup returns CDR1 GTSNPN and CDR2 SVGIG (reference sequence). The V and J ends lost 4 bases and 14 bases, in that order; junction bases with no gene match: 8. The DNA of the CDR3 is TGTGCCTGGATAAGGGACAGTACCTCCCTCCACTTT. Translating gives CAWIRDSTSLHF.

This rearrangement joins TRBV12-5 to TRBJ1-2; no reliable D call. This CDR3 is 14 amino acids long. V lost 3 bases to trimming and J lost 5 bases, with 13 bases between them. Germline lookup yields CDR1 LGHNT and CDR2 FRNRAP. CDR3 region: CASGLAGGIYGYTF. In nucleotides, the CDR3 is TGTGCTAGTGGTTTAGCGGGTGGGATTTATGGCTACACCTTC.

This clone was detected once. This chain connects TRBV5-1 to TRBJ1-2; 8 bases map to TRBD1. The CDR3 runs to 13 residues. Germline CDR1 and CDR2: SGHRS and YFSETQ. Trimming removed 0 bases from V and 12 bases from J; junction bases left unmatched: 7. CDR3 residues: CASSLERTGTNTF. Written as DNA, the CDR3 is TGCGCCAGCAGCTTGGAGCGGACAGGGACTAACACCTTC. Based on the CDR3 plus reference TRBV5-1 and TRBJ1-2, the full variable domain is KAGVTQTPRYLIKTRGQQVTLSCSPISGHRSVSWYQQTPGQGLQFLFEYFSETQRNKGNFPGRFSGRQFSNSRSEMNVSTLELGDSALYLCASSLERTGTNTFGSGTRLTVV.

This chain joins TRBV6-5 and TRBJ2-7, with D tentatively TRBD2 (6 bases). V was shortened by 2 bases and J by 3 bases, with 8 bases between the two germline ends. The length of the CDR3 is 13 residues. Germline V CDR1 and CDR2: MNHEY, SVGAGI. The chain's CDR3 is CASSYGGFYEQYF. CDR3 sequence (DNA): TGTGCCAGCAGTTACGGGGGGTTCTACGAGCAGTACTTC.

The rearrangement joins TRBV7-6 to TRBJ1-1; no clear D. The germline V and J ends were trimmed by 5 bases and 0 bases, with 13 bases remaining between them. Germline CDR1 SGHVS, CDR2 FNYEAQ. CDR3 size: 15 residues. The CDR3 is CASSQGDGLNTEAFF. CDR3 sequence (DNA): TGTGCCAGCAGCCAAGGAGACGGATTGAACACTGAAGCTTTCTTT. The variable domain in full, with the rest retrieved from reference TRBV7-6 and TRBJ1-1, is GAGVSQSPRYKVTKRGQDVALRCDPISGHVSLYWYRQALGQGPEFLTYFNYEAQQDKSGLPNDRFSAERPEGSISTLTIQRTEQRDSAMYRCASSQGDGLNTEAFFGQGTRLTVV.

Written as DNA, the CDR3 is TGTGCCAGCAGCCGTAGCGGAGGCTCCTACAATGAGCAGTTCTTC. Amino acid sequence: CASSRSGGSYNEQFF. V gene TRBV5-6 combines with J gene TRBJ2-1; TRBD2 is a possible D gene (6 bases). Trimming took 4 bases from V and 0 from J, leaving 11 bases between them. In germline, CDR1 is SGHDT, CDR2 YYEEEE. The CDR3 sequence is 15 residues long.

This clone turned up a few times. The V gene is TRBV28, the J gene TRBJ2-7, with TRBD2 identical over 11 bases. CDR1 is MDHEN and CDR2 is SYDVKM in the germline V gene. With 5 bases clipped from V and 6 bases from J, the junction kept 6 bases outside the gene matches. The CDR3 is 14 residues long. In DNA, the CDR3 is TGTGCCAGCAGTGCCGGCACTAGCGGGGGCGAGCAGTACTTC. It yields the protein CASSAGTSGGEQYF.

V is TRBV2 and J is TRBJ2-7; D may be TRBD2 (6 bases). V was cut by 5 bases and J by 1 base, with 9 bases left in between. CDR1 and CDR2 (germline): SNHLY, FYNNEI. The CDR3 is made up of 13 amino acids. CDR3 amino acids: CASSLEGSYEQYF. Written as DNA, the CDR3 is TGTGCCAGCAGTCTGGAGGGGTCCTACGAGCAGTACTTC. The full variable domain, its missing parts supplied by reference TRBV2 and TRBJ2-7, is EPEVTQTPSHQVTQMGQEVILRCVPISNHLYFYWYRQILGQKVEFLVSFYNNEISEKSEIFDDQFSVERPDGSNFTLKIRSTKLEDSAMYFCASSLEGSYEQYFGPGTRLTVT.

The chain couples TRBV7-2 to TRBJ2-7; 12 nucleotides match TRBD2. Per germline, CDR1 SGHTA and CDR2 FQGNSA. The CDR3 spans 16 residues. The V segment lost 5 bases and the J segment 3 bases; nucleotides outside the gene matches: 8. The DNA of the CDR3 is TGTGCCAGCAGCACCAGGACTAGCGGGATTCACTACGAGCAGTACTTC. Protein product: CASSTRTSGIHYEQYF.